The TCR beta chain described here comes from a study of T-cell reconstitution after alpha-beta-depleted transplantation in children. Germline loops: CDR1 SGHRS, CDR2 YFSETQ. The V end lost 1 base, the J end lost 4 bases, and 10 bases lay between the germline ends. This CDR3 has 14 amino acids. A TCRbeta library incorporating unique molecular identifiers was prepared. TCRdb re-analysed the PCR reads in MiXCR, keeping a single row per CDR3 protein. The sample consists of approximately 520,000 distinct CDR3 sequences, about an eighth of them appearing once. General study findings and limits: Newly generated T cells supplied most T-cell counts and diversity one year post-transplant. Some patients' high day-60 TCRbeta diversity was attributed to recipient cells surviving conditioning.

In the case of this clonotype: Its antigen is still unknown.

Sample: PBMCs, mostly from graft donor cells, taken 180 days after TCRalphabeta/CD19-depleted stem cell transplant. The sequence was collected from a female patient aged 2 to 10 who had a stem cell transplant for aplastic anemia, so the T cells may come from the graft donor. J is TRBJ2-3 and V is TRBV5-1; a possible D gene is TRBD1 (6 bases). CDR3 nucleotides: TGCGCCAGCAGCTTGTTCCAGGGGTCAGATACGCAGTATTTT. It yields the protein CASSLFQGSDTQYF.